The following is a T cell receptor (beta chain) sequence with its context. This clonotype was seen many times. Its antigen is not yet known. No per-base quality is available; no much larger clone lies one base away. CDR1 and CDR2 are drawn from the germline V gene: LGHNA, YNFKEQ. Trimming leaves V shorter by 0 bases and J shorter by 11 bases, with the junction holding 6 bases beyond the gene matches. From the cysteine up to the phenylalanine, the CDR3 has a length of 13 residues. Left in the record is the CDR3 DNA by itself, 39 bases read in frame from the first base. These data are taken from a study of identical twins (dated by TCRdb to about 2016). Study-wide context: To test whether fetal clonotypes persist, the study used deep sequencing on TCR alpha and beta repertoires from monozygotic twins, unrelated adults of various ages, and cord blood. Replicate twin experiments were performed at different times using different library preparation protocols to rule out contamination. What the work shows at the level of the full study, not this receptor alone: Conclusions relied on cross-sectional statistical analysis, since the same donors could not be followed over many years. The excess sharing between twins in beta out-of-frame sequences was weaker because fewer shared sequences reduced the signal-to-noise ratio. Out-of-frame TCR alpha sharing in monozygotic twins was systematically underestimated by recombination models, whereas sharing between unrelated individuals was in agreement with the recombination models. Abundant cord blood beta clonotypes had fewer insertions, young adult naive repertoires showed a similar but weaker trend, and memory repertoires showed no such trend. Zero-insertion analyses could be partly confounded by invariant T cells such as MAIT and iNKT, though diverse VJ usage argued against such confounding for most clonotypes. Compared with coincidental sharing between unrelated individuals, out-of-frame TCR alpha sequences shared between twins had an excess of sequences with low generation probability.

Only healthy Caucasian donors were included. Three pairs of female monozygotic twins, all aged roughly 18 to 30 years, made up the twin cohort. Miltenyi CD45RO+ enrichment and human naive T-cell isolation kits were used to isolate memory (CD45RO+) and naive T cells from PBMC. The library was made by 5' RACE. Reads for this sample came from an Illumina HiSeq 2000. Template switching added a universal primer binding site, and the final cDNA carried a unique molecular identifier that allowed TCR cDNA molecules to be counted accurately. Specific primers in the conserved constant-segment region were used to synthesize first-strand cDNA for TCR alpha and beta chains. To control for contamination, every cDNA library carried two barcodes: a SMART-Mk sample barcode plus Illumina barcodes. Two successive PCR steps introduced TruSeq adapter sequences along with Illumina sample barcodes. TCR alpha and beta cDNA libraries were sequenced on the Illumina HiSeq platform with custom primers. The original methods were these. MiGEC was used to process raw reads and extract unique molecular identifiers, and MiXCR was used to find CDR3 positions. For each individual, recombination models were inferred using an EM algorithm with the repgenHMM and IGoR tools. Shared clonotypes were analyzed with the tcR package in R, and sharing was normalized by the product of cloneset sizes. To study raw recombination without the effects of thymic and clonal selection, out-of-frame nonproductive sequences were analyzed. The raw public data were reprocessed by TCRdb itself: fastp quality trimming at Q25, MiXCR clonotype calling, in-frame beta chains only. Identical CDR3 proteins give one entry, which carries the most common genes and DNA. TCRdb's processing, not the study's, gives the V and J calls here. A total of hundreds of thousands of distinct CDR3 sequences appear in this sample, about 7.5% of them only once. 1.9% of the sample lies in the top ten.

This sample was shared with a second study, whose subject was yellow fever vaccine responses in identical twins. The second study, in turn, reports: According to the authors, the vaccine-induced T cell response in identical twins seemed to be partly convergent and partly specific to each individual. In identical twins, the study followed T cell clones that responded to the vaccine with precision.

The sequence was collected from a woman under 30 in good health. The chain couples TRBV4-2 to TRBJ1-2; 7 of the junction bases match TRBD1. The sample taken for sequencing was memory (CD45RO+) T cells sorted from blood. The cell subset or site label corresponds to: CD45RO+ enriched T cells. In nucleotide form, the sequence is TGTGCCAGCAGCCAAGATTGGGACAGAGAATACACCTTC. The translation is CASSQDWDREYTF.